These 20 T cell receptor beta chains were all obtained from the same sample, sequenced in a study of T cell repertoires in cytomegalovirus infection. Their antigens remain unidentified. One entry per CDR3 protein results from TCRdb running MiXCR on the reads. The sample has around 130,000 distinct CDR3 sequences; 20% to 30% are singletons. Sequencing was done on a sample of PBMCs, sequenced either directly or after in vitro stimulation (not recorded which). Every receptor here comes from a human donor in good health (CMV status not recorded). Some clones in this sample may be carry-over from other donors' samples.

The rearrangement joins TRBV4-3 to TRBJ1-2; D unresolved. Germline V lookup: CDR1 LGHNA, CDR2 YSLEER. The CDR3 sequence is 16 residues long. V lost 0 bases and J 8 bases, leaving 19 bases between the germline ends. The CDR3: CASSQDRDGVHRGYTF. The CDR3, as DNA: TGCGCCAGCAGCCAAGATAGGGATGGGGTACATCGGGGCTACACCTTC.

CDR3 amino acids: CASSYALDALNSPLHF. For the CDR3, the DNA is TGTGCCAGCAGCTACGCATTGGATGCCCTTAATTCACCCCTCCACTTT. J is TRBJ1-6 and V is TRBV11-2; D remains unclear. Trimming took 4 bases from V and 6 from J, leaving 16 bases between them. The germline gives CDR1 SGHAT, CDR2 FQNNGV. The CDR3 spans 16 residues.

This clonotype was seen repeatedly, ten times or more. The chain uses TRBV6-1 and TRBJ2-3; 7 nucleotides agree with TRBD2. The CDR3 spans 13 residues. After removal of 5 bases from V and 3 bases from J, the junction contained 2 bases not matched to a gene. The germline V gene encodes CDR1 MNHNS and CDR2 SASEGT. For the CDR3, the DNA is TGTGCCAGCAGTCCCGGGGGGACAGATACGCAGTATTTT. Translation: CASSPGGTDTQYF.

The count of this clonotype is one. The CDR3 DNA is TGTGCCAGCTCCGATTATTCAGATACGCAGTATTTT. Protein product: CASSDYSDTQYF. The chain links TRBV18 to TRBJ2-3; D remains unclear. CDR3 length equals 12 residues. Germline CDR1 is KGHSH and CDR2 is LQKENI. V lost 6 bases and J 4 bases, leaving 8 bases between the germline ends.

The J gene is TRBJ2-2, the V gene TRBV7-9; 10 bases align to TRBD2. V dropped 2 bases and J dropped 3; count of bases not matched to a gene: 9. This CDR3 has 18 amino acids. Looked up from germline, CDR1 is SEHNR and CDR2 is FQNEAQ (reference sequence). CDR3 in DNA: TGTGCCAGCAGCTTAATTCCTAGCGGGAGCTCCCACACCGGGGAGCTGTTTTTT. It encodes CASSLIPSGSSHTGELFF.

The sample holds one count of this clonotype. A read error is possible here, since a much larger clone lies one base away. The V call is TRBV27, the J call TRBJ2-3; D is unresolved. Trimming cost V 7 bases and J 1 base, with 3 bases left between them. CDR3 size: 11 residues. Germline V lookup: CDR1 MNHEY, CDR2 SMNVEV (reference sequence). This CDR3 is CASTRTDTQYF. The CDR3 nucleotides are TGTGCCAGCACCCGCACAGATACGCAGTATTTT.

This chain links TRBV6-2 or TRBV6-3 with TRBJ2-2; 10 nucleotides agree with TRBD2. The CDR3 loop spans 18 amino acids. Germline trimming cut 6 bases from V and 5 bases from J; bases unmatched to any gene: 15. Germline CDR1 and CDR2: MNHEY and SVGEGT. CDR3 DNA: TGTGCCAGCAGCCGGGACATACGAAATAGCGGGAGGACCGGGGAGCTGTTTTTT. This encodes CASSRDIRNSGRTGELFF.

This chain connects TRBV6-6 to TRBJ1-5, with 11 bases fitting TRBD1. This CDR3 spans 17 amino acids. Germline V gives CDR1 MNHNY, CDR2 SVGAGI (reference sequence). Germline trimming cut 6 bases from V and 0 bases from J; bases unmatched to any gene: 7. CDR3 amino acids: CASSVWTGGLSNQPQHF. The CDR3 nucleotides read TGTGCCAGCAGCGTATGGACAGGGGGCCTTAGCAATCAGCCCCAGCATTTT.

The V gene is TRBV29-1, the J gene TRBJ1-2, with TRBD1 as a possible D gene (5 bases). The germline V gene encodes CDR1 SQVTM and CDR2 ANQGSEA. The CDR3 contains 14 residues. The V end lost 0 bases, the J end lost 3 bases, and 11 bases lay between the germline ends. CDR3 sequence: CSVEEADSYYGYTF. The CDR3 bases are TGCAGCGTTGAAGAAGCCGACAGCTACTATGGCTACACCTTC.

This clonotype was seen at least ten times. The CDR3 region has the DNA TGTGCCAGCAGCCTCCCAGAGGGTCAGGGTCCCTCTGGGGCCAACGTCCTGACTTTC. The encoded protein is CASSLPEGQGPSGANVLTF. V usage is TRBV7-2 and J usage is TRBJ2-6; D is tentatively TRBD1 or TRBD2 (5 bases each). The germline V and J ends were trimmed by 5 bases and 0 bases, with 20 bases remaining between them. The germline gives CDR1 SGHTA, CDR2 FQGNSA. This CDR3 comprises 19 residues.

This clonotype was counted between two and nine times. The V gene is TRBV7-2, the J gene TRBJ2-2; a possible D gene is TRBD1 (7 bases). The CDR3 is made up of 14 amino acids. Per the germline V gene, CDR1 is SGHTA and CDR2 is FQGNSA. The V and J ends lost 5 bases and 6 bases respectively, with 13 bases between them. CDR3 region: CASSRAGGPGELFF. The DNA for the CDR3 is TGTGCCAGCAGCCGTGCAGGGGGGCCCGGGGAGCTGTTTTTT.

This clonotype has only a few counts. The CDR3 nucleotides read TGTGCCAGCAGTTACTGGGGAAGTGATTCACCCCTCCACTTT. Translation: CASSYWGSDSPLHF. The chain has TRBV6-2 or TRBV6-3 and TRBJ1-6; D is uncertain. There are 14 residues in the CDR3. V was trimmed by 1 base and J by 8 bases, leaving 9 bases between them. CDR1 and CDR2 (germline): MNHEY, SVGEGT.

Many counts were recorded for this clonotype. J is TRBJ1-5 and V is TRBV10-3, with D possibly TRBD1 on 5 matching bases. The CDR3 spans 15 residues. Germline loops: CDR1 ENHRY, CDR2 SYGVKD. The V end was cut by 6 bases, the J end by 2 bases, with 14 bases between. Here the CDR3 reads CAISSSSGRNQPQHF. CDR3 nucleotides: TGTGCCATCAGCTCCTCCTCGGGACGCAATCAGCCCCAGCATTTT.

Many counts were recorded for this clonotype. The chain uses TRBV7-3 and TRBJ2-1; 13 positions agree with TRBD2. The CDR3 loop spans 19 amino acids. Germline V gene sequence: CDR1 SGHTA, CDR2 FQGTGA. With V trimmed by 2 bases and J by 2 bases, 9 bases remained unmatched. The CDR3 protein is CASSLSGLAGDPTYNEQFF. Here the CDR3 DNA reads TGTGCCAGCAGCTTATCAGGACTAGCGGGAGACCCTACCTACAATGAGCAGTTCTTC.

This clonotype occurred a few times. The genes are TRBV28 and TRBJ2-5; D not resolved. There are 13 residues in the CDR3. Germline V gene sequence: CDR1 MDHEN, CDR2 SYDVKM. V lost 3 bases to trimming and J lost 0 bases, with 5 bases between them. CDR3 nucleotide sequence: TGTGCCAGCAGTTTGAGTTACCAAGAGACCCAGTACTTC. The encoded protein is CASSLSYQETQYF.

The CDR3: CASSPPGRSTYNEQFF. The CDR3, as DNA: TGTGCCAGCAGCCCGCCTGGGAGGTCCACCTACAATGAGCAGTTCTTC. The chain recombines TRBV7-6 with TRBJ2-1; D perhaps matches TRBD2 (6 bases). The CDR3 has 16 amino acids. Germline V CDR1 and CDR2: SGHVS, FNYEAQ. V lost 5 bases to trimming and J lost 2 bases, with 16 bases between them.

This clonotype has just a few counts. V gene TRBV20-1 combines with J gene TRBJ2-5, with 7 nucleotides matching TRBD2. V lost 3 bases, J lost 1 base, and 11 bases stayed unmatched. The germline V gene has CDR1 DFQATT and CDR2 SNEGSKA (reference sequence). The CDR3 length is 16 residues. The CDR3 here is CSASFFGLGPQETQYF. The CDR3 nucleotides read TGCAGTGCTAGTTTTTTCGGACTAGGCCCCCAAGAGACCCAGTACTTC.

This clonotype was recorded a few times. This chain uses TRBV4-1 with TRBJ2-1; no definite D call. This CDR3 has 16 amino acids. Germline-derived CDR1 and CDR2 are MGHRA and YSYEKL. The ends were cut back, 1 base at V and 7 bases at J, with 17 bases in the middle. CDR3: CASSQGITGRLNEQFF. For the CDR3, the DNA is TGCGCCAGCAGCCAAGGTATAACGGGCCGCTTAAATGAGCAGTTCTTC.

The gene calls are TRBV19 and TRBJ2-4, with D possibly being TRBD2 (6 bases). The CDR3 consists of 14 residues. Trimming shortened V by 6 bases and J by 5 bases, and 14 bases separated the two germline ends. Germline V gene data show CDR1 as LNHDA and CDR2 as SQIVND (reference sequence). CDR3 amino acids: CASRRTGLQNIQYF. The CDR3 DNA sequence: TGTGCCAGTAGACGGACCGGACTACAAAACATTCAGTACTTC.

The genes are TRBV6-2 or TRBV6-3 and TRBJ2-7; D may be TRBD1 or TRBD2 (5 bases each). Germline lookup yields CDR1 MNHEY and CDR2 SVGEGT. V was trimmed by 5 bases and J by 6 bases, leaving 8 bases between them. The CDR3 is made up of 11 amino acids. CDR3 amino acids: CASSVGVEQYF. In DNA, the CDR3 is TGTGCCAGCAGTGTGGGGGTCGAGCAGTACTTC.